What follows are 17 T cell receptor beta chains derived from one specimen sequenced in a study of blood T cells in healthy people across ages. The authors ran a second PCR of about 7 to 11 cycles using a sample-barcoded 5' primer and a J-beta primer mix. TCRdb recomputed calls from the 5' RACE reads with MiXCR, one row per CDR3 protein. The table shows roughly 1.7 million distinct CDR3 sequences, with roughly 32% occurring only once. The sequencing input was blood. These receptors were taken from a woman aged 30 to 39 in good health.

This clonotype was found once. The chain combines TRBV4-1 with TRBJ2-3, with D tentatively TRBD2 (5 bases). Germline assignment: CDR1 MGHRA and CDR2 YSYEKL. Trimming pared 0 bases from V and 3 bases from J, leaving 10 bases between. The CDR3 sequence is 15 residues long. CDR3 coding DNA: TGCGCCAGCAGCCAAGATGCGGACTGGACAGATACGCAGTATTTT. Encoded protein: CASSQDADWTDTQYF.

This chain joins TRBV28 and TRBJ2-7, with TRBD2 matching 9 bases. The V segment lost 8 bases and the J segment 5 bases; nucleotides outside the gene matches: 10. Germline loops: CDR1 MDHEN, CDR2 SYDVKM. The CDR3 runs to 14 residues. The CDR3 DNA reads TGTGCCAGCCATGGTGGGACTAGCTACCACGAGCAGTACTTC. It is translated as CASHGGTSYHEQYF.

This clonotype was observed a few times. The chain is built from TRBV7-9 and TRBJ2-5, with 7 positions matching TRBD1. The end of the DNA is better explained by TRBJ2-7, so the J call may be wrong. CDR1 is SEHNR, CDR2 FQNEAQ, per germline (reference sequence). The CDR3 is 15 amino acids. CDR3 sequence (DNA): TGTGCCAGCAGCTTAGTGCCGGTGACAGGGATCGAGCAGTACTTC. This sequence encodes CASSLVPVTGIEQYF.

J is TRBJ1-1 and V is TRBV6-5; possible D gene TRBD1, 5 bases. This CDR3 comprises 16 residues. Looked up from germline, CDR1 is MNHEY and CDR2 is SVGAGI. The germline V and J ends were trimmed by 2 bases and 3 bases, with 16 bases remaining between them. Here the CDR3 DNA reads TGTGCCAGCAGTTACGGACCAGGGTTCAGGGACACTGAAGCTTTCTTT. Translated, it gives CASSYGPGFRDTEAFF.

The chain employs TRBV5-1 and TRBJ1-2; D might be TRBD1 (5 bases). The CDR3 runs 14 residues. Germline lookup yields CDR1 SGHRS and CDR2 YFSETQ. The V end was cut by 5 bases, the J end by 2 bases, with 13 bases between. For the CDR3, the DNA is TGCGCCAGCAGTTATACCTCAGGGAACTATGGCTACACCTTC. Residues: CASSYTSGNYGYTF.

A word on this clonotype: One junction end does not reproduce the germline sequence, and a read error may be involved. The chain joins TRBV6-1 to TRBJ2-3; either TRBD1 or TRBD2 may fit D (5 bases each). The germline gives CDR1 MNHNS, CDR2 SASEGT. The CDR3 covers 14 residues. The CDR3, as DNA: TGTGCCAGCAGTGAATTCCGGGGCACAGATACGCGGTATTTT. Amino acids: CASSEFRGTDTRYF.

This chain links TRBV20-1 with TRBJ2-7, with D possibly being TRBD2 (5 bases). CDR1 is DFQATT, CDR2 SNEGSKA, per germline (reference sequence). Trimming left V 1 base short and J 1 base short, with 8 bases between. The CDR3 is 13 residues long. The CDR3 region has the DNA TGCAGTGCTAGAGGGACTCGATCCTACGAGCAGTACTTC. Protein sequence: CSARGTRSYEQYF.

This clonotype has more than one count but fewer than ten. The chain joins TRBV29-1 to TRBJ2-7; D not resolved. The CDR3 loop spans 13 amino acids. The V gene's germline CDR1 is SQVTM and CDR2 ANQGSEA. Trimming cost V 4 bases and J 0 bases, with 10 bases left between them. The CDR3 sequence is CSVVTPSSYEQYF. The DNA of the CDR3 is TGCAGCGTTGTAACTCCCTCCTCCTACGAGCAGTACTTC.

This clonotype was counted a few times. The V and J genes are TRBV10-3 and TRBJ2-3, with D tentatively TRBD1 or TRBD2 (5 bases each). The V gene lost 0 bases and the J gene lost 10 bases, with 11 bases spanning the gap. CDR3 length: 13 amino acids. Germline V gene data show CDR1 as ENHRY and CDR2 as SYGVKD. This CDR3 reads CAISESSGRAQYF. The DNA of the CDR3 is TGTGCCATCAGTGAGTCGTCGGGACGGGCGCAGTATTTT.

The chain joins TRBV9 to TRBJ1-6; D gene ambiguous. Trimming removed 4 bases from V and 8 bases from J, with 10 bases in between. CDR1 is SGDLS and CDR2 is YYNGEE in the germline V gene. CDR3 length: 13 amino acids. CDR3 sequence: CASSLTEYSPLHF. CDR3 DNA sequence: TGTGCCAGCAGCCTGACTGAGTATTCACCCCTCCACTTT.

This clonotype came up a few times. The chain employs TRBV3-1 and TRBJ2-1, with 7 bases fitting TRBD2. V lost 1 base and J lost 7; bases outside the gene matches: 10. CDR3 length: 16 residues. Germline lookup yields CDR1 LGHDT and CDR2 YNNKEL (reference sequence). CDR3 amino acids: CASSQGGAGTGNEQFF. The CDR3 DNA reads as TGTGCCAGCAGCCAAGGGGGAGCGGGGACGGGGAATGAGCAGTTCTTC.

The chain has TRBV7-2 and TRBJ2-1; unclear D gene. Trimming shortened V by 5 bases and J by 9 bases, and 11 bases separated the two germline ends. The CDR3 covers 12 residues. The germline V gene encodes CDR1 SGHTA and CDR2 FQGNSA. CDR3 loop: CASSPINFEQFF. The CDR3, as DNA: TGTGCCAGCAGCCCCATTAACTTTGAGCAGTTCTTC.

In regard to this clonotype: At one end the junction does not follow the germline gene, possibly because of a read error. The gene calls are TRBV18 and TRBJ1-2; 7 nucleotides align to TRBD1. The CDR3 runs 12 residues. Germline assignment: CDR1 KGHSH and CDR2 LQKENI. The CDR3 DNA reads TGTGCCAGCTCACGGGACAGCTATGGCAACACCTTC. Translation gives CASSRDSYGNTF. Filled out from reference TRBV18 and TRBJ1-2, the complete variable domain reads NAGVMQNPRHLVRRRGQEARLRCSPMKGHSHVYWYRQLPEEGLKFMVYLQKENIIDESGMPKERFSAEFPKEGPSILRIQQVVRGDSAAYFCASSRDSYGNTFGSGTRLTVV.

V gene TRBV7-9 combines with J gene TRBJ2-3, with 8 nucleotides matching TRBD2. Germline V CDR1 and CDR2: SEHNR, FQNEAQ (reference sequence). This CDR3 has 16 amino acids. After removal of 1 base from V and 2 bases from J, the junction contained 5 bases not matched to a gene. The CDR3 bases are TGTGCCAGCAGCTTAGTAGCGGGACCCCCCACAGATACGCAGTATTTT. Its translation: CASSLVAGPPTDTQYF. Together with reference TRBV7-9 and TRBJ2-3, the CDR3 gives the full variable domain: DTGVSQNPRHKITKRGQNVTFRCDPISEHNRLYWYRQTLGQGPEFLTYFQNEAQLEKSRLLSDRFSAERPKGSFSTLEIQRTEQGDSAMYLCASSLVAGPPTDTQYFGPGTRLTVL.

This clonotype was observed a few times. V and J are TRBV4-2 and TRBJ2-6; 14 bases fit TRBD2. The CDR3 extends over 22 amino acids. V shed 7 bases, J shed 2 bases, and the junction held 19 bases outside the gene matches. The germline V gene encodes CDR1 LGHNA and CDR2 YNFKEQ. CDR3 amino acids: CASTASRFAGTSGRAGANVLTF. In DNA form, the CDR3 reads TGTGCCAGCACCGCGTCACGATTTGCCGGGACTAGCGGGAGAGCTGGGGCCAACGTCCTGACTTTC.

This clonotype came up a few times. V is TRBV5-1 and J is TRBJ2-5; 11 positions agree with TRBD2. The CDR3 covers 17 residues. The J segment lost 1 base and the V segment lost 5 bases, leaving 10 bases of the junction unmatched. Germline values: CDR1 SGHRS, CDR2 YFSETQ. The CDR3 coding sequence is TGCGCCAGCAGGCAAACCTCTAGCGGGGGGTTCCAAGAGACCCAGTACTTC. Its protein is CASRQTSSGGFQETQYF.

Note on this clonotype: Possible read error: a much larger clone is one base away. The CDR3 nucleotides are TGTGTCAGCGGGACTAGCGGGAGTACCGAGCAGTACTTC. This codes for CVSGTSGSTEQYF. The chain combines TRBV6-2 or TRBV6-3 with TRBJ2-7, with 14 bases aligning to TRBD2. CDR3 size: 13 residues. Germline lookup yields CDR1 MNHEY and CDR2 SVGEGT.